This TCR beta chain was profiled in a study of Graves' ophthalmopathy and Graves' hyperthyroidism. Study observations and caveats: The model flagged ophthalmopathy progression at roughly 64% sensitivity and 72% to 85% specificity.

RNA transcripts served as template for amplifying TCR beta CDR3 sequences. After a first-round RT-PCR with HTBI primers, a second-round multiplex PCR was run. TCRdb re-analysed the multiplex PCR reads in MiXCR, keeping a single row per CDR3 protein. Found here are under 350,000 distinct CDR3 sequences, about 17% of them singletons; the top ten hold roughly an eighth. With respect to this clonotype: Its antigen is undetermined.

The CDR3 has 17 residues. CDR1 is SGHAT, CDR2 FQDESV, per germline (reference sequence). V lost 5 bases to trimming and J lost 6 bases; unmatched junction nucleotides: 18. This TCR came from an adult man with Graves' ophthalmopathy. J is TRBJ1-1 and V is TRBV11-1; TRBD1 matches 7 bases. Sample: peripheral blood. The CDR3 protein is CASSLHSPTGGGPEAFF. The CDR3 DNA follows: TGTGCCAGCAGCCTGCACTCACCTACTGGAGGGGGCCCTGAAGCTTTCTTT. The whole variable domain, remainder taken from reference TRBV11-1 and TRBJ1-1, is EAEVAQSPRYKITEKSQAVAFWCDPISGHATLYWYRQILGQGPELLVQFQDESVVDDSQLPKDRFSAERLKGVDSTLKIQPAELGDSAMYLCASSLHSPTGGGPEAFFGQGTRLTVV.